These T cell receptor beta chains were read from a single sample in a study of shared clonotypes between healthy human individuals. The data were produced by immunoSEQ multiplex PCR, yet TCRdb's version contains in-frame clones alone and is incomplete. Of hundreds of thousands of clones listed, around 80% are singletons. The material sequenced was PBMCs. The receptors derive from a woman aged 40 to 55 in good health. Some clones in this sample may be carry-over from other donors' samples. CDR3s include the opening cysteine and the closing phenylalanine or tryptophan. Each record gives: V gene, clone size, D gene, J gene, CDR3 DNA, CDR3 protein. A D gene is named only where the DNA matches it firmly. Clone size is shown for a subset of rows, as once, few, many or a class of expanded clone.

TRBV28	.	TRBD2	TRBJ2-7	TGTGCCAGCAGTTCCCCGGGGGGGAGGCTGTTCGAGCAGTACTTC	CASSSPGGRLFEQYF
TRBV18	.	.	TRBJ1-1	TGTGCCAGCTCACCCTCAGGATCCTCTATGAACACTGAAGCTTTCTTT	CASSPSGSSMNTEAFF
TRBV28	.	TRBD2	TRBJ2-7	TGTGCCAGCAGTTTAGGACTAGCGGGAGGACCTGTCTACGAGCAGTACTTC	CASSLGLAGGPVYEQYF
TRBV5-4	.	.	TRBJ2-5	TGTGCCAGCAGCTTGGGCCAGGTCGAGGAGACCCAGTACTTC	CASSLGQVEETQYF
TRBV28	.	.	TRBJ2-5	TGTGCCATAGGGGGTGGGGCGGGCCAAGAGACCCAGTACTTC	CAIGGGAGQETQYF
TRBV5-5	.	TRBD2	TRBJ2-7	TGTGCCAGCAGCTTTCTAAGCGGGAGTAACTACGAGCAGTACTTC	CASSFLSGSNYEQYF
TRBV7-9	.	.	TRBJ2-7	TGTGCCAGCAGCCCCCTTGGGGGACAAAGCTCCTACGAGCAGTACTTC	CASSPLGGQSSYEQYF
TRBV6-4	.	.	TRBJ2-1	TGTGCCAGCAGTGACGGGGAAAGGGAGCAGTTCTTC	CASSDGEREQFF
TRBV5-6	.	.	TRBJ2-7	TGTGCCAGCAGCGGGCCCTTAGCTTCCTACGAGCAGTACTTC	CASSGPLASYEQYF
TRBV5-6	.	.	TRBJ2-3	TGTGCCAGCAGCTTGGACAGCCCCAATACGCAGTATTTT	CASSLDSPNTQYF
TRBV5-6	.	.	TRBJ1-2	TGTGCCAGCAGCCCATACCAAGCCGCCTATGGCTACACCTTC	CASSPYQAAYGYTF
TRBV7-2	.	TRBD2	TRBJ2-1	TGTGCCAGCAGCTTAGCGCTTCTAGCGGGTAAAGGAGAGCAGTTCTTC	CASSLALLAGKGEQFF
TRBV7-2	many	.	TRBJ2-1	TGTGCCAGCAGCTTAGGTTGGGACAATGAGCAGTTCTTC	CASSLGWDNEQFF
TRBV11-2	.	.	TRBJ1-4	TGTGCCAGCAGCTATACAGGGCCAACTAATGAAAAACTGTTTTTT	CASSYTGPTNEKLFF
TRBV5-1	.	.	TRBJ1-4	TGCGCCAGCAGCTTGGCTACAGGAGTAAATGAAAAACTGTTTTTT	CASSLATGVNEKLFF
TRBV19	once	TRBD2	TRBJ2-1	TGTGCCAGTAGTCAGAGCGGGAGAATCTACAATGAGCAGTTCTTC	CASSQSGRIYNEQFF
TRBV29-1	.	TRBD1	TRBJ1-3	TGCAGCATAGGACAGGGTGGAAACACCATATATTTT	CSIGQGGNTIYF
TRBV18	once	.	TRBJ1-2	TGTGCCAGCTCACCAGGCCAAGGCGGCAGCGGCTATGGCTACACCTTC	CASSPGQGGSGYGYTF
TRBV6-1	.	.	TRBJ1-1	TGTGCCAGCAGTGGCCGCACCCAGAACACTGAAGCTTTCTTT	CASSGRTQNTEAFF
TRBV2	.	.	TRBJ2-4	TGTGCCAGCAGGCTAGCAGTTGATAACATTCAGTACTTC	CASRLAVDNIQYF
TRBV10-3	.	.	TRBJ2-3	TGTGCCATCAGTGAGTCGTTCGAGCGGACCACAGATACGCAGTATTTT	CAISESFERTTDTQYF
TRBV6-5	.	.	TRBJ2-7	TGTGCCAGCAGCCATTCTAGATTCCAGTACTTC	CASSHSRFQYF
TRBV7-6	.	.	TRBJ1-2	TGTGCCAGCAGCTTGGACGGTGGTGGCTACACCTTC	CASSLDGGGYTF
TRBV28	.	.	TRBJ2-1	TGTGCCAGCAGTTTAGTAGGGAACAATGAGCAGTTCTTC	CASSLVGNNEQFF
TRBV28	.	TRBD1	TRBJ1-5	TGTGCCAGTGACAGGGGGGGTGGCAATCAGCCCCAGCATTTT	CASDRGGGNQPQHF
TRBV7-9	.	.	TRBJ2-3	TGTGCCAGCAGCTTAAAAGATATTCCCAGCACAGATACGCAGTATTTT	CASSLKDIPSTDTQYF
TRBV28	.	TRBD2	TRBJ2-2	TGTGCCAGCAGTCCGGGACTAGCGGGAGTGGGAACCGGGGAGCTGTTTTTT	CASSPGLAGVGTGELFF
TRBV28	few	TRBD1	TRBJ2-5	TGTGCCAGCAGTGCGACAGGGATTGTGAAAGAGCAGTACTTC	CASSATGIVKEQYF
TRBV28	.	TRBD1	TRBJ1-3	TGTGCCAGCAGTCATCAGGGGGACCGCTCTGGAAACACCATATATTTT	CASSHQGDRSGNTIYF
TRBV6-1	.	TRBD1	TRBJ1-5	TGTGGGACCGGAGGAGGGGGCGACAATCAGCCCCAGCATTTT	CGTGGGGDNQPQHF
TRBV30	.	.	TRBJ2-2	TGTGCCTGGAGTGTACTGAACACCGGGGAGCTGTTTTTT	CAWSVLNTGELFF
TRBV5-1	few	.	TRBJ1-1	TGCGCCAGCAGCTTGACAGGGCGCAACACTGAAGCTTTCTTT	CASSLTGRNTEAFF
TRBV5-1	once	.	TRBJ2-1	TGCGCCAGCAGCCCAGGGGCCAGCTCCTACAATGAGCAGTTCTTC	CASSPGASSYNEQFF
TRBV7-9	.	.	TRBJ2-7	TGTGCCAGCACCAGTGTCGGCCGGGGCTACGAGCAGTACTTC	CASTSVGRGYEQYF
TRBV5-4	few	.	TRBJ2-7	TGTGCCAGCAGCTTTGGAGGGAGGTCCTACGAGCAGTACTTC	CASSFGGRSYEQYF
TRBV5-1	.	TRBD2	TRBJ2-5	TGCGCCAGCAGATGGGGGGGCCAAGAGACCCAGTACTTC	CASRWGGQETQYF
TRBV7-9	.	.	TRBJ2-7	TGTGCCAGCAGCCGATCCACCAACACCTACGAGCAGTACTTC	CASSRSTNTYEQYF
TRBV6-6	.	.	TRBJ2-3	TGTGCCAGCAGTACTAAAGATACGCAGTATTTT	CASSTKDTQYF
TRBV5-1	many	.	TRBJ2-7	TGCGCCAGCAGCTTGGGACGGGAGCGATACGAGCAGTACTTC	CASSLGRERYEQYF
TRBV7-2	.	TRBD2	TRBJ2-1	TGTGCCAGCTCCCGCAGCGGGGGAATATACAATGAGCAGTTCTTC	CASSRSGGIYNEQFF
TRBV27	.	.	TRBJ1-1	TGTGCCAGTACCCCCGCTGGGAGGAGTGGGAACACTGAAGCTTTCTTT	CASTPAGRSGNTEAFF
TRBV28	.	.	TRBJ1-2	TGTGCCAGCAGTTTATCCGACCGGTATGGCTACACCTTC	CASSLSDRYGYTF
TRBV7-2	few	TRBD2	TRBJ2-2	TGTGCCAGCAGACGGGAGGGGGACCGGATAACCGGGGAGCTGTTTTTT	CASRREGDRITGELFF
TRBV6-1	.	.	TRBJ1-2	TGTGCCAGCAGTGATCGGGGAGTCGGGGGCTACACCTTC	CASSDRGVGGYTF
TRBV5-1	.	.	TRBJ2-1	TGCGCCAGCAGCTGGCCCACTAGAGGTCTATCCTACAATGAGCAGTTCTTC	CASSWPTRGLSYNEQFF
TRBV5-1	.	.	TRBJ1-1	TGCGCCAGCAGCTTTCGGCCCGTCGGGACTGAAGCTTTCTTT	CASSFRPVGTEAFF
TRBV4-2	.	TRBD1	TRBJ2-7	TGTGCCAGCAGCCAAGACACGGGACAGTTGTACGAGCAGTACTTC	CASSQDTGQLYEQYF
TRBV19	.	TRBD2	TRBJ2-7	TGTGCCAGTAGACTAGCGGGAGAGTCCTACGAGCAGTACTTC	CASRLAGESYEQYF
TRBV27	.	.	TRBJ1-2	TGTGCCAGCAGTTTTCTGGGGGGGGCTGGGGGCTACACCTTC	CASSFLGGAGGYTF
TRBV5-4	.	TRBD1	TRBJ2-5	TGTGCCAGCAGCACCCCTACAGGGGGACAAGAGACCCAGTACTTC	CASSTPTGGQETQYF
TRBV19	.	.	TRBJ1-5	TGTGCCAGTGATAATCAGCCCCAGCATTTT	CASDNQPQHF
TRBV10-3	.	.	TRBJ2-7	TGTGCCATCATTAAAGTCCCTTCCGGGGACAAAGACTCCTACGAGCAGTACTTC	CAIIKVPSGDKDSYEQYF
TRBV10-3	.	TRBD2	TRBJ2-7	TGTGCCATCAGTGAGCGTGCTAGCGGAGCCTACGAGCAGTACTTC	CAISERASGAYEQYF
TRBV27	.	.	TRBJ2-5	TGTGCCAGCGGTTTGGCAGAACATCAAGAGACCCAGTACTTC	CASGLAEHQETQYF
TRBV6-1	once	.	TRBJ2-3	TGTGCCAGCAGTGAAGCCCCGTACCCCAGGGTCACACAGGCAGATACGCAGTATTTT	CASSEAPYPRVTQADTQYF
TRBV19	.	TRBD2	TRBJ2-3	TGTGCCAGCACTCCAGGGGGGGCTAGCGGGAGTGTAGATACGCAGTATTTT	CASTPGGASGSVDTQYF
TRBV6-5	.	.	TRBJ1-5	TGTGCCAGCAGTGAATTGGACAGCGATCAGCCCCAGCATTTT	CASSELDSDQPQHF
TRBV9	.	TRBD1	TRBJ1-2	TGTGCCAGCAGCGCGGGACAGGGGGCATTTAACTATGGCTACACCTTC	CASSAGQGAFNYGYTF
TRBV27	.	TRBD1	TRBJ2-1	TGTGCCAGCAGTCCAGACAGGGTGGATAATGAGCAGTTCTTC	CASSPDRVDNEQFF
TRBV13	.	TRBD1	TRBJ2-7	TGTGCCAGCAGCTTCGAGACAGGGGATTTCCACGAGCAGTACTTC	CASSFETGDFHEQYF